This TCR beta chain originates from a study of Graves' ophthalmopathy and Graves' hyperthyroidism. Additional autoimmune diseases, uncontrolled infections, pregnancy or lactation disqualified patients. Diagnosis was based on clinical symptoms, serum thyroxine, TRAb, thyroid ultrasound and orbital computed tomography. Amplified material comprised TCR beta CDR3 regions derived from RNA transcripts. HTBI primers were used in a first-round RT-PCR, which preceded a second-round multiplex PCR. In TCRdb, the multiplex PCR reads were re-called with MiXCR into one record per CDR3 protein. The repertoire has about 390,000 distinct CDR3 sequences, 15% to 19% of them found once; the top ten carry roughly 7%. Comment on this clonotype: One junction end does not reproduce the germline sequence, and a read error may be involved.

The CDR3 is 16 residues long. Looked up from germline, CDR1 is MDHEN and CDR2 is SYDVKM. The chain combines TRBV28 with TRBJ2-4; D might be TRBD2 (6 bases). The clonotype comes from a woman aged 18-29 years with stable Graves' hyperthyroidism. The source material was peripheral blood. CDR3 in DNA: TGTGCCAGCAGTCCCTTGGGACTTTTAGCCAAAAACATTAAGTACTTC. As protein: CASSPLGLLAKNIKYF.